This TCR beta chain was profiled in a study of cytomegalovirus exposure and HLA in healthy donors (dated by TCRdb to 2016 to 2017). Background for the entire study: In an earlier analysis of several hundred of the donors, less than 350 Gb of sequence data and approximately 100 million unique TCR beta sequences from roughly 200 million T cells were reported. An early release covering just under 650 HLA-typed donors comprised about 310 gigabases of sequencing data and around 80 million unique TCR sequences. Of the 398 genotyped donors, 81% were placed in the genetic ancestry cluster associated with self-reported Caucasian donors. The study aimed to test whether signatures of past pathogen exposure could be identified by cataloging public T cell receptors. Using immunosequencing, the study profiled T cell repertoires from about 650 subjects and related those repertoires to cytomegalovirus serostatus. Along with the roughly 670-subject first cohort, a separate validation cohort of around 110 different subjects was used. To predict cytomegalovirus infection status, the study combined high-throughput TCR immunosequencing, statistical association of individual TCRs with disease status, and machine learning. In a later analysis, previously published TCR beta repertoires from 666 donors were re-analyzed and high-resolution HLA genotyping was added so that TCR occurrence patterns could be studied. The later analysis used no new phenotypic data to find candidate immune exposures, relying instead on TCR beta sequences and their occurrence across donors. In an earlier analysis of roughly 580 of the donors, high-throughput TCR beta sequencing was used to judge whether each TCR beta V gene segment behaved as functional or pseudogenic. Alongside the repertoire data, information on donor age, sex, ethnicity and CMV serostatus was compiled. A later genetic analysis used genome-wide SNP genotypes for about three fifths of the 666 donors, treating that subset as a discovery cohort. Every discovery cohort repertoire had been produced on one sequencing platform. Class I and class II HLA loci were covered by the typing at four-digit resolution. Typing coverage differed by locus: A, B, C, DRB1 and DQB1 were typed in about 620-630 donors, DQA1 in 500 to 550, DPA1 in some 570, and DPB1 in just under 480. Five DR-DQ haplotypes were treated as single units for association and clustering because of strong linkage in the cohort. Among 350 to 400 genotyped donors of the cohort, an average of 235,054 unique TCR beta nucleotide sequences were sequenced per donor, roughly 20% of them non-productive. The research as a whole found: Because some donors lacked HLA typing at each locus, the association tests relied only on the typed subset. The study listed approximately 160 TCR beta chains as associated with cytomegalovirus. The sequencing pipeline was judged likely to have produced a cluster of highly shared sequence variants as a technical artifact. Several of the top co-occurrence clusters appeared to be linked to parvovirus B19, influenza, CMV and Epstein-Barr virus, according to a later analysis. A few of the identified cytomegalovirus-associated TCR beta chains were confirmed in vitro to be specific for cytomegalovirus antigens. This cohort had only TCR beta chains sequenced, and the lack of alpha or paired-chain data limited which features could be detected. A later analysis found that TCR association rates varied across HLA loci, with DRB1 alleles showing the most associated TCRs and HLA-C alleles the fewest. The classifier was reported to diagnose cytomegalovirus status with high specificity and sensitivity in both the original cohort and the validation cohort. A further reported finding was that TCR beta sequences accurately predicted the HLA-A and HLA-B alleles for most subjects in the first cohort. Assigning TCR associations to individual alleles was difficult when HLA alleles, especially DR and DQ, strongly co-occurred. According to the authors, the approach could potentially be generalized to other disease states and immunological phenotypes. Because counts were too low, 15 or so rarely observed V segments, including chromosome 9 orphons, were excluded from the earlier analysis of 587 of the donors. Presence/absence analyses assumed roughly uniform sequencing depth across donors, an assumption that may not hold. A later analysis found that HLA-associated TCR beta chains were more clonally expanded and had lower generation probabilities than equally common non-associated chains. According to a later genetic analysis, donors in an Asian-associated ancestry cluster had fewer N-insertions in productive TCRs than the approximately 710-donor mean. An association between a missense DCLRE1C variant and V-gene and J-gene trimming of TCR beta chains was found in a later genetic analysis and replicated in an independent cohort. Correlated functional status among segregating V segments might reflect linkage disequilibrium, but an unknown experimental factor could not be ruled out. While some public TCRs were present in many individuals, most TCR sequences turned up only very rarely across donors. CMV serostatus was the only immune exposure information available for the cohort. At a false discovery rate of 0.05, a later analysis linked some 18,000 TCR beta sequences to specific HLA alleles. In a later analysis, most CMV-associated TCR beta chains were found to appear HLA-restricted, with HLA associations seemingly driven largely by CMV exposure. An earlier analysis of some 590 of the donors showed that most TCR beta V segments appeared in productive rearrangements either about 87% or about 30% of the time, which broadly matched IMGT annotations. Some IMGT-functional V segments, including TRBV6-2 and TRBV6-3, could not be told apart with the 87-base-pair reads, so those segments were excluded.

This clone has more than one count but fewer than ten. The clone's antigen remains unknown. One base away there is no much larger clone; base qualities are not given. Receptor amplification or capture employed the immunoSEQ multiplex PCR assay. For the multiplex PCR, a mixture combining 60 forward primers for TCR Vbeta segments and 13 reverse primers for TCR Jbeta segments was used. Amplification of the CDR3 region of rearranged TCR beta genes was performed with a multiplex PCR assay on genomic DNA. Amplified TCR beta libraries were sequenced as 87-base-pair reads on the Illumina HiSeq System. The authors processed their data as follows. In a later analysis, roughly 80 million unique TCR beta chains were counted across the 650 to 700 repertoires, and roughly 11 million of these chains were shared by at least two donors. To remove PCR and sequencing errors, raw reads were error-corrected and collapsed into unique sequences using a nearest-neighbor algorithm that merged closely related sequences. V, D and J gene segments were assigned by aligning CDR3 sequences to IMGT reference sequences. For a sequence to be retained, a match of at least six nucleotides to both a V gene segment and a J gene segment was required. Rearrangements were called productive when the CDR3 lacked stop codons and stayed in frame with V and J; all others were non-productive. CDR3 was defined according to IMGT convention as the region running from the second conserved V-encoded cysteine to the conserved J-encoded phenylalanine. In an earlier analysis of around 570 of the donors, sequences lacking an unambiguous match to a single V gene segment were excluded. In an earlier analysis of several hundred of the donors, V segments were called functional above 56.7% productive rearrangements and were called segregating when the between-donor standard deviation exceeded 5%. To diagnose cytomegalovirus status from the catalog of TCR beta chain sequences, a statistical classification framework was built. In a later analysis, V and J genes were assigned by comparing TCR nucleotide sequences against IMGT/GENE-DB human TR gene sequences. Using the TCRdist pipeline, a later analysis assigned CDR3 sequences along with most-parsimonious VDJ recombination scenarios. A later analysis defined each TCR beta chain by its CDR3 amino acid sequence plus V-gene family, and excluded reads lacking a unique V-gene family. A later analysis removed 600 or so highly shared, low-generation-probability nucleotide sequences to deal with suspected cross-contamination and a sequencing artifact. In a later analysis, a clonal expansion index for each public chain was calculated from normalized within-repertoire ranks of inferred template counts. In a later analysis, generation probabilities were computed using a VDJ recombination model fitted to out-of-frame rearrangements, and the results were checked against IGoR. Hypergeometric tests were used in a later analysis to score TCR-TCR, TCR-HLA and TCR-CMV co-occurrence, with a repertoire-size bias correction applied to the TCR pairs. In a later analysis, false discovery rates were estimated by permuting HLA or CMV assignments 20 times. A later analysis grouped co-occurring TCRs with DBSCAN, adding TCRdist sequence similarity when clustering within HLA-allele-positive subsets. Repertoires with fewer than 30,000 or more than 120,000 public chains were left out of co-occurrence clustering, as were five repertoires with anomalous nucleotide sharing. Entries here come from immuneACCESS through TCRdb and include only in-frame sequences with V and J called. Some clones fail to appear in such tables; in the studies checked, an unresolved V gene covers under half of the shortfall, and the cause of the remainder is unknown. V and J calls and clone size follow that table, whereas D and trimming were derived from the DNA. Across this sample there are some 250,000 clones, with roughly 80% seen only once. Jointly, the top ten make up around 5.4% of the sample.

The germline V and J ends show losses of 4 bases and 0 bases respectively, and no gene match explains 5 bases of the junction. The CDR3 runs 15 residues from the cysteine to the phenylalanine. Just CDR3 DNA is preserved here, 45 bases in frame from base 1. CDR1 and CDR2, per the germline V gene, are SGHRS and YFSETQ. The cohort was made up of approximately 700 healthy bone marrow donors. Cohort members were all nominally healthy when sampled, although unrecorded immune exposures were likely present. The donor tested CMV seropositive and was one of the 289 seropositive cohort members. A peripheral blood sample was collected from each donor, and TCR beta sequencing was performed on peripheral blood mononuclear cells. The Qiagen DNeasy Blood Extraction Kit was used to extract genomic DNA from the blood cell samples.

The receptor was isolated from a middle-aged woman in good health and CMV-seropositive. Source material: PBMCs. The chain links TRBV5-1 with TRBJ2-7, and 9 bases in between align with TRBD1. The nucleotide sequence reads TGCGCCAGCAGCCCGACAGGGGGTAGCTCCTACGAGCAGTACTTC. The encoded protein is CASSPTGGSSYEQYF.